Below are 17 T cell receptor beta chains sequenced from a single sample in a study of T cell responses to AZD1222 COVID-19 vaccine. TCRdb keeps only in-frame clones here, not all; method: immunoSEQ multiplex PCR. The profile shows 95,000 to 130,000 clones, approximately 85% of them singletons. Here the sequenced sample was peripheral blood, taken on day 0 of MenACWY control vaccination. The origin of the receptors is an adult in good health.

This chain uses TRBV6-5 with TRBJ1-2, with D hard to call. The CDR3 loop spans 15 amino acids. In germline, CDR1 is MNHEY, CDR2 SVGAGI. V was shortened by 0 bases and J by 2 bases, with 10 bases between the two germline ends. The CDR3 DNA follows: TGTGCCAGCAGTTACTCTGGGGTCGGGAACTATGGCTACACCTTC. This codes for CASSYSGVGNYGYTF.

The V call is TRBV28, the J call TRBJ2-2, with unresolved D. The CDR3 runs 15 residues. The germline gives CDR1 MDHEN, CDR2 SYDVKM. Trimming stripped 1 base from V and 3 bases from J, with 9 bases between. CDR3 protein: CASSLFAGYTGELFF. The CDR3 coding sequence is TGTGCCAGCAGTTTATTCGCAGGATACACCGGGGAGCTGTTTTTT.

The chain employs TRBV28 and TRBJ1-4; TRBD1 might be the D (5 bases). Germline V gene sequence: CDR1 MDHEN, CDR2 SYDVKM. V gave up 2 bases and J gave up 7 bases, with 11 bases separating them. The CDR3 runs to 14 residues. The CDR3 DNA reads TGTGCCAGCAGTTTAAGGGGCCGAAGTGAAAAACTGTTTTTT. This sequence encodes CASSLRGRSEKLFF.

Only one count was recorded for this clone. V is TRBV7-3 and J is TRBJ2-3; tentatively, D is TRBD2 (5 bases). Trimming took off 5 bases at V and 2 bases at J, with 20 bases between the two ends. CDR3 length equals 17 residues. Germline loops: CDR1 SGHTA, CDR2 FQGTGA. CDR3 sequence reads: CASSPRGSKEYTDTQYF. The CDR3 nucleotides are TGTGCCAGCAGCCCCCGAGGGAGTAAGGAGTACACAGATACGCAGTATTTT.

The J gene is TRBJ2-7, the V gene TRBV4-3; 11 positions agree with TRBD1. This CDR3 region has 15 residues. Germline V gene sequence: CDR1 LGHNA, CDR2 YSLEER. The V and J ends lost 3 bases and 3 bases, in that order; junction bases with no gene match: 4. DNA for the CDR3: TGCGCCAGCAGCCAGGGGACAGGGGGTGGCTACGAGCAGTACTTC. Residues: CASSQGTGGGYEQYF.

The CDR3: CASSPAVNNYGYTF. CDR3 coding DNA: TGCGCCAGCAGCCCGGCAGTGAATAACTATGGCTACACCTTC. J is TRBJ1-2 and V is TRBV4-3; no reliable D call. The V end was cut by 4 bases, the J end by 1 base, with 10 bases between. The germline gives CDR1 LGHNA, CDR2 YSLEER. The CDR3 is 14 residues long.

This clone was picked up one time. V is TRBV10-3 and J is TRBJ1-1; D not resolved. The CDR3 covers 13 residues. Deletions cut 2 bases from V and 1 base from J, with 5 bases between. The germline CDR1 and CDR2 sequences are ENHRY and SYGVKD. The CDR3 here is CAISERGNTEAFF. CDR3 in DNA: TGTGCCATCAGTGAGCGCGGGAACACTGAAGCTTTCTTT.

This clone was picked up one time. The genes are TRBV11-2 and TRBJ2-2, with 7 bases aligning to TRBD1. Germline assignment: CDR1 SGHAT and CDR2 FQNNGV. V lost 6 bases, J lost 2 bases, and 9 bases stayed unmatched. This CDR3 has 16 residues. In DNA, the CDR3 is TGTGCCAGCAGTTATTTTGGGACAGCTAACACCGGGGAGCTGTTTTTT. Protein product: CASSYFGTANTGELFF.

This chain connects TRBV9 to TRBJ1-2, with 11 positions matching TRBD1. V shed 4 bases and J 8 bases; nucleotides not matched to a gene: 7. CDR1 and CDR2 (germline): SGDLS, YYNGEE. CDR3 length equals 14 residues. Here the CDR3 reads CASSPRTGGPGYTF. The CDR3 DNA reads TGTGCCAGCAGCCCTCGGACAGGGGGCCCGGGCTACACCTTC. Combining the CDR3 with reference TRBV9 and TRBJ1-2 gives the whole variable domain DSGVTQTPKHLITATGQRVTLRCSPRSGDLSVYWYQQSLDQGLQFLIQYYNGEERAKGNILERFSAQQFPDLHSELNLSSLELGDSALYFCASSPRTGGPGYTFGSGTRLTVV.

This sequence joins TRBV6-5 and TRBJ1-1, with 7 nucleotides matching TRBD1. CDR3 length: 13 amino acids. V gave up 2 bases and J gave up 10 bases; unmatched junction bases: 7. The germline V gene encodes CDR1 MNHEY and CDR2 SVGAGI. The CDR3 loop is CASSYETGRVAFF. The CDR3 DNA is TGTGCCAGCAGTTACGAGACAGGGCGAGTAGCTTTCTTT.

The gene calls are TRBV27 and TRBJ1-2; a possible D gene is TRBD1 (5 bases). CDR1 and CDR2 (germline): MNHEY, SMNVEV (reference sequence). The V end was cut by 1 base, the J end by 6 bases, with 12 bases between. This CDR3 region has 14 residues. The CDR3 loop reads CASSLFRGLDGYTF. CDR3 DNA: TGTGCCAGCAGTTTATTTAGGGGATTAGATGGCTACACCTTC.

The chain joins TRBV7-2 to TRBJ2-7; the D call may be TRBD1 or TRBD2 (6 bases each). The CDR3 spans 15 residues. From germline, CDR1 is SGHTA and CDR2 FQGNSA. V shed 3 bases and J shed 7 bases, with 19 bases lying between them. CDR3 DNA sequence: TGTGCCAGCAGCTTGGGTCGGGGGCCCCTAGGTGAGCAGTACTTC. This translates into CASSLGRGPLGEQYF.

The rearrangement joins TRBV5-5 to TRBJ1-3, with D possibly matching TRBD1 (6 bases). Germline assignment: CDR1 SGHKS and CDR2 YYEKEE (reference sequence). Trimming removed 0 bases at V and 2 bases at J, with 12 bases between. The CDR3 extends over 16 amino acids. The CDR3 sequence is CASSLASRGTGNTIYF. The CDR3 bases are TGTGCCAGCAGCTTGGCCAGCAGGGGAACTGGAAACACCATATATTTT. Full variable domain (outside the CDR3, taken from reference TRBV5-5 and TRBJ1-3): DAGVTQSPTHLIKTRGQQVTLRCSPISGHKSVSWYQQVLGQGPQFIFQYYEKEERGRGNFPDRFSARQFPNYSSELNVNALLLGDSALYLCASSLASRGTGNTIYFGEGSWLTVV.

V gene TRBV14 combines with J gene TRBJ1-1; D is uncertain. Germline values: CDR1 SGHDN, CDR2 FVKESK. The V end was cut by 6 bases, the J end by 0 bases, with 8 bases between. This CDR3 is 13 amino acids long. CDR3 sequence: CASRDYMNTEAFF. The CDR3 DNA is TGTGCCAGCAGAGATTACATGAACACTGAAGCTTTCTTT. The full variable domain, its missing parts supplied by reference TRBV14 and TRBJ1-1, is EAGVTQFPSHSVIEKGQTVTLRCDPISGHDNLYWYRRVMGKEIKFLLHFVKESKQDESGMPNNRFLAERTGGTYSTLKVQPAELEDSGVYFCASRDYMNTEAFFGQGTRLTVV.

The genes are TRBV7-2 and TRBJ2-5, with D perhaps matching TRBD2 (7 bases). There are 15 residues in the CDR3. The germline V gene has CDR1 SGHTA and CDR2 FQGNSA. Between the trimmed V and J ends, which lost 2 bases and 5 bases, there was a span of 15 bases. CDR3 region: CASSLRGGPRETQYF. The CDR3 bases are TGTGCCAGCAGCTTAAGGGGGGGGCCCCGGGAGACCCAGTACTTC.

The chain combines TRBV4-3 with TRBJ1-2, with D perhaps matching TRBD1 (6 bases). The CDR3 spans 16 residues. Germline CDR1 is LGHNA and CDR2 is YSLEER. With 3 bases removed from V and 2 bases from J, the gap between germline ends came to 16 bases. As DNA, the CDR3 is TGCGCCAGCAGCCAGGACCAACGACAGGCCAACTATGGCTACACCTTC. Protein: CASSQDQRQANYGYTF.

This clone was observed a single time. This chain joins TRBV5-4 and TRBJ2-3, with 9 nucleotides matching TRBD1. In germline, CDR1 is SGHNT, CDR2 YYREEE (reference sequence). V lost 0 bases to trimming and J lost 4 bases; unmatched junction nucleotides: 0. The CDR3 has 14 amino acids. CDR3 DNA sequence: TGTGCCAGCAGCTTGGACAGGGGGCCAGATACGCAGTATTTT. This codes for CASSLDRGPDTQYF.